The T cell receptor beta chain described here comes from a study of cytomegalovirus exposure and HLA in healthy donors. The PCR made use of 60 Vbeta and 13 Jbeta primers. Data came from immunoSEQ multiplex PCR; TCRdb stores just in-frame clones and leaves some out. The sample records some 140,000 clones, 76% being singletons. V lost 3 bases and J lost 5, with 20 bases in between. CDR1 and CDR2 (germline): LNHDA, SQIVND (reference sequence). The CDR3 totals 17 residues. V usage is TRBV19 and J usage is TRBJ1-5; D possibly corresponds to TRBD1 (5 bases). The TCR originated in a man between 35 and 55 years old in good health and CMV-seronegative. The sample taken for sequencing was PBMCs. The CDR3 region has the DNA TGTGCCAGTAGTATTCGTTATTCCGTGCGGGGGGATCAGCCCCAGCATTTT. The encoded protein is CASSIRYSVRGDQPQHF.